Listed here is a single TCR beta chain. Its binding antigen is unknown. Nothing much larger sits one base from this clone, and base qualities are not available. The time point tag for this specimen amounts to: sample taken at primary tumor resection. For TCR sequencing, whole RNA was extracted from tumor and nontumor lung tissue, or from cryopreserved PBMC samples, and no cell sorting was done. Samples were obtained from approximately 76 patients with early-stage, untreated non-small cell lung cancer from the lung TRACERx cohort. Patients were selected for TCR sequencing only if sufficient RNA was available from at least two tumor regions. This sample was included in a study of spatial heterogeneity in lung cancer (dated by TCRdb to 2018 to 2020). Study-wide context: Beta-chain transcripts were consistently detected in greater numbers than alpha-chain transcripts, which likely reflects a higher abundance of beta-chain transcripts. Both alpha and beta chains were TCR-sequenced in samples taken at surgery, namely 220 tumor regions, 62 to 65 matched nontumor lung samples and around 53 PBMC samples. The study linked features of the TCR repertoire to counts of nonsynonymous mutations, which were determined by whole-exome sequencing of tumor tissue. In the raw uncorrected reads, each unique combination of TCR and UMI appeared on average more than ten times. The study quantitatively compared TCR alpha and beta repertoires across multiple tumor regions, matched nontumor lung and blood in non-small cell lung cancer. Overall results and qualifications from the work: Additional single-cell paired TCR alpha and beta sequencing was considered necessary to confirm, at a functional level, the hypothesis that regional TCRs recognize regional mutations. Ubiquitous expanded tumor TCRs were detected in blood more often at tumor resection than at routine follow-up.

Receptor libraries were prepared by 5' RACE. The listed sequencing device is NextSeq 500. In the TCR library protocol, a unique molecular identifier was attached to each TCR cDNA molecule so that PCR and sequencing errors could be corrected. The authors' pipeline ran thus. Decombinator tools were used for TCR identification, UMI-based error correction and CDR3 extraction. TCRs above a frequency of 2 per 1,000, corresponding to the top 1% of the tumor frequency distribution, were defined as expanded. Renyi diversity was computed with the R vegan package after each repertoire had been subsampled 100 times to 5,000 TCRs. CDR3 similarity networks were constructed using string-kernel similarity of amino acid triplets, with links drawn between CDR3s whose pairwise similarity was above 0.82. The public reads were reanalyzed by TCRdb: fastp trimming at Q25, MiXCR alignment, in-frame beta chains only. CDR3 protein duplicates are merged, each entry listing the most common genes and DNA. V and J calls and clone size were set by TCRdb, not the authors. Recorded for this sample are under 75,000 distinct CDR3 sequences; roughly 15% of them occurred a single time. 6.5% to 8.5% of the sample is in the top ten clones.

Looking up the germline V gene yields CDR1 SQVTM and CDR2 ANQGSEA. Trimming at the junction amounts to 7 bases on V and 7 bases on J, and the germline ends lie 16 bases apart. CDR3 length: 12 amino acids, cysteine to phenylalanine. The entry retains the CDR3 DNA only, 36 bases that are in frame from base 1. The TCR sequence derives from a male donor with early-stage non-small cell lung cancer. This receptor chain uses TRBV29-1 and TRBJ1-1; possibly the D gene is TRBD1, per 6 matching bases. The source was PBMCs, collected at surgery. In nucleotide form, the sequence is TGCAGCGCCGGGGGCCCGTTAGATGAAGCTTTCTTT. Its protein product is CSAGGPLDEAFF.